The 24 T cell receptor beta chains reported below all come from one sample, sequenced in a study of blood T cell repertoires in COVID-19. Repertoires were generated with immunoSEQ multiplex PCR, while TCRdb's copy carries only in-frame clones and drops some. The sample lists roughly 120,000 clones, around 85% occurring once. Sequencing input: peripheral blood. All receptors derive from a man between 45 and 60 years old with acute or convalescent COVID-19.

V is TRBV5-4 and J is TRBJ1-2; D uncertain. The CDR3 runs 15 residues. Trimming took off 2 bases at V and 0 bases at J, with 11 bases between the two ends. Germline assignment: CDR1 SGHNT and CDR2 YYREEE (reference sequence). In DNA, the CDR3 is TGTGCCAGCAGCTTCGACAAAGGTTCTAACTATGGCTACACCTTC. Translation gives CASSFDKGSNYGYTF.

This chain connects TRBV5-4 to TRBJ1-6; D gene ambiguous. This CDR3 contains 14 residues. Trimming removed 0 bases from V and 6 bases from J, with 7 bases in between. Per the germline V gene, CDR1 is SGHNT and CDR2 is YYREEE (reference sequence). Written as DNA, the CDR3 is TGTGCCAGCAGCTTGGGGGCAGGTAATTCACCCCTCCACTTT. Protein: CASSLGAGNSPLHF.

The CDR3 sequence: CASSPPPGQVPNTGELFF. Here the CDR3 DNA reads TGTGCCAGCAGTCCCCCCCCCGGACAAGTACCGAACACCGGGGAGCTGTTTTTT. The J gene is TRBJ2-2, the V gene TRBV25-1, with D perhaps TRBD1 (5 bases). Germline loops: CDR1 MGHDK, CDR2 SYGVNS. The CDR3 covers 18 residues. V was trimmed by 5 bases and J by 0 bases, leaving 19 bases between them.

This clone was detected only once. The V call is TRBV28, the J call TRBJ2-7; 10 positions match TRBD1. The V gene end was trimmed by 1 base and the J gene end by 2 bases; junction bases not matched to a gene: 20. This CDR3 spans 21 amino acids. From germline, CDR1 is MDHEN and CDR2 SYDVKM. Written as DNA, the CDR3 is TGTGCCAGCAGTTTATCGACAGGGGGCAAAAGGGTATCGGTTCAGGCCTACGAGCAGTACTTC. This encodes CASSLSTGGKRVSVQAYEQYF.

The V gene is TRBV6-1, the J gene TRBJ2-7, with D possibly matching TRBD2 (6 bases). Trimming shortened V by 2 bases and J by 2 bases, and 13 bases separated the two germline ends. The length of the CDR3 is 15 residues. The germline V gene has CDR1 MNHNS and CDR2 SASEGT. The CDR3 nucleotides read TGTGCCAGCAGTGAACCCGGGGGTAACACCTACGAGCAGTACTTC. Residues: CASSEPGGNTYEQYF.

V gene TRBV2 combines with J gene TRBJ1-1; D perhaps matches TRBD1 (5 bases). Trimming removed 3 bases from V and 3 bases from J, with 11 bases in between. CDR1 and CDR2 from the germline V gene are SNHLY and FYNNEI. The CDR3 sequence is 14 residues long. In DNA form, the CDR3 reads TGTGCCAGCAGTGATGGGGCTACGTACACTGAAGCTTTCTTT. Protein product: CASSDGATYTEAFF.

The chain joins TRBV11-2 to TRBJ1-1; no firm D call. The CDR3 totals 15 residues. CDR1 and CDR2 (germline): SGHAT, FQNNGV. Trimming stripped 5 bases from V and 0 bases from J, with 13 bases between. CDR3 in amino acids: CASSKDGNLNTEAFF. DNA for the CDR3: TGTGCCAGCAGCAAAGACGGGAACCTGAACACTGAAGCTTTCTTT.

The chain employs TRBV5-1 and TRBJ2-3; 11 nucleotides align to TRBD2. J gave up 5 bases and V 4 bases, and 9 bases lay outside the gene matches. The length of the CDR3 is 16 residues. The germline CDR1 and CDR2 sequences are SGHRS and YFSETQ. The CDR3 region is CASSETSGGSVDTQYF. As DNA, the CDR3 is TGCGCCAGCAGCGAAACTAGCGGGGGTTCGGTAGATACGCAGTATTTT.

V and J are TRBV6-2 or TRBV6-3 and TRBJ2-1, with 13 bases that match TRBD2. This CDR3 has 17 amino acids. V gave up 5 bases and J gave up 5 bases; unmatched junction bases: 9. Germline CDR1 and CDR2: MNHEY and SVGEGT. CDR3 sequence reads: CASSPPLGLAGHNEQFF. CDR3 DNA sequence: TGTGCCAGCAGTCCCCCCCTGGGACTAGCGGGGCACAATGAGCAGTTCTTC.

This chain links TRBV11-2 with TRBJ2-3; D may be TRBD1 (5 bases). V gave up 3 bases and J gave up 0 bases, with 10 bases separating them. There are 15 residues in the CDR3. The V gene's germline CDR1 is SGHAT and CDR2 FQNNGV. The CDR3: CASSLGGASTDTQYF. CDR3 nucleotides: TGTGCCAGCAGCTTGGGTGGGGCCAGCACAGATACGCAGTATTTT.

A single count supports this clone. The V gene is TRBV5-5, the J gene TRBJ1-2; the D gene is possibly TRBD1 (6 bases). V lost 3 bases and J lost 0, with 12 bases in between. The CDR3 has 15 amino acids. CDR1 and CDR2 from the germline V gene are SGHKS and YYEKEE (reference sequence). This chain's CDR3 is CASSYWDIANYGYTF. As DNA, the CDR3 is TGTGCCAGCAGCTATTGGGACATCGCTAACTATGGCTACACCTTC.

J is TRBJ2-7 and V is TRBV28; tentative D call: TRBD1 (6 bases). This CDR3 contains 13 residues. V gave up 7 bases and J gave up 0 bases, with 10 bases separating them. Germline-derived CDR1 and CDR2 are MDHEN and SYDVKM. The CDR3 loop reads CASTRGGSYEQYV. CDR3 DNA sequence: TGTGCCAGCACGAGAGGGGGCTCCTACGAGCAGTACGTC.

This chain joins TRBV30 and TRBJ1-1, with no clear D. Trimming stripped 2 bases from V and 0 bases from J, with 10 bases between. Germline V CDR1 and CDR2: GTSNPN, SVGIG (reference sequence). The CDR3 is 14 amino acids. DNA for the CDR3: TGTGCCTGGAGTCTCGTTGGAGTGAACACTGAAGCTTTCTTT. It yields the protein CAWSLVGVNTEAFF.

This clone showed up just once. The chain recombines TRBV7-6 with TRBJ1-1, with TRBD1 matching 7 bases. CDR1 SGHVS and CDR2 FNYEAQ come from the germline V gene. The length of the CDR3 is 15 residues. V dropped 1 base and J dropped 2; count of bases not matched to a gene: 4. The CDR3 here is CASSLVGQVNTEAFF. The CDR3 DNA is TGTGCCAGCAGCTTAGTCGGACAGGTCAACACTGAAGCTTTCTTT.

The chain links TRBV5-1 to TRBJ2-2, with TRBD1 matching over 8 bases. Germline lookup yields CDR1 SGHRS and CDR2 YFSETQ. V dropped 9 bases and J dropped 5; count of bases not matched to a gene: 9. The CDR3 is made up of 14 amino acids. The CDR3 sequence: CATSVGQGTGELFF. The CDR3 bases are TGCGCCACCTCCGTAGGACAGGGAACCGGGGAGCTGTTTTTT.

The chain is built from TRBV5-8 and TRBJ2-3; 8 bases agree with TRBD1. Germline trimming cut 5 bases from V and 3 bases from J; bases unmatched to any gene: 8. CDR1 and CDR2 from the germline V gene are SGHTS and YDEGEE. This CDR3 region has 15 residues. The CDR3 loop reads CASSWVRQGTDTQYF. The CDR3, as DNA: TGTGCCAGCAGTTGGGTGAGACAGGGGACAGATACGCAGTATTTT.

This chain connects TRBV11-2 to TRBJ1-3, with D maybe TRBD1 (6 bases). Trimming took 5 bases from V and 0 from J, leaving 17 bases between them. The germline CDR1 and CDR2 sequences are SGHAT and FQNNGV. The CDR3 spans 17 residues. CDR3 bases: TGTGCCAGCAGCCCCTGGAACAGGGAAGACTCTGGAAACACCATATATTTT. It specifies CASSPWNREDSGNTIYF.

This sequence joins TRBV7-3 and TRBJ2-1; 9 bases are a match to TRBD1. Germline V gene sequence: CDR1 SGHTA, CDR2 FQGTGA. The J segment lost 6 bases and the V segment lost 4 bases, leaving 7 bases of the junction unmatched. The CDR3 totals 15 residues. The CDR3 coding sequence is TGTGCCAGCAGCTCGGGGACAGGGAGCCTCAATGAGCAGTTCTTC. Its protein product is CASSSGTGSLNEQFF.

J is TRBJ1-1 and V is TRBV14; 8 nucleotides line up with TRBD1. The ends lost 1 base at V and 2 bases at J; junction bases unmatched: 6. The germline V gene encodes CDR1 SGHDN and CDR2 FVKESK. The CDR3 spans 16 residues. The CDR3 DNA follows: TGTGCCAGCAGCCAAGGGACAGGGAGGGGTAACACTGAAGCTTTCTTT. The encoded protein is CASSQGTGRGNTEAFF.

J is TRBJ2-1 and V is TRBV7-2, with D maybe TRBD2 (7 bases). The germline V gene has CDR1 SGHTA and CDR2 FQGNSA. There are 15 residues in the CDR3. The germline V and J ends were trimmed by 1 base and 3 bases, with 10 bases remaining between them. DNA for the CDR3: TGTGCCAGCAGCTTAGACGGGGGGCTCTACAATGAGCAGTTCTTC. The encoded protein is CASSLDGGLYNEQFF.

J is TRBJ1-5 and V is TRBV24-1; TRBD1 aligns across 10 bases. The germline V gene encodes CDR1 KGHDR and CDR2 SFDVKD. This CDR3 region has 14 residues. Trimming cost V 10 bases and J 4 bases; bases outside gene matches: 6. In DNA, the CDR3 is TGTGCCACGGCCCCGGACAGGGGGAATCAGCCCCAGCATTTT. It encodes CATAPDRGNQPQHF.

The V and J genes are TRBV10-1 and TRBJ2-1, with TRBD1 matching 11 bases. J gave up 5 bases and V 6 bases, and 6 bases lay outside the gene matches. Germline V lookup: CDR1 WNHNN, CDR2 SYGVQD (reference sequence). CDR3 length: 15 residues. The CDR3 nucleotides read TGCGCCAGCAGGGGACAGGGGGTAACCAACAATGAGCAGTTCTTC. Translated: CASRGQGVTNNEQFF.

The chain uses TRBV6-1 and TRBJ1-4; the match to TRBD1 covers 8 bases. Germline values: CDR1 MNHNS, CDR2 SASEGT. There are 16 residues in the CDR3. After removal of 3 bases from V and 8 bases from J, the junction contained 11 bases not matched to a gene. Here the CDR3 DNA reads TGTGCCAGCAGTGAGAGACCAGGGGGCGCCGGGGAAAAACTGTTTTTT. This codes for CASSERPGGAGEKLFF.

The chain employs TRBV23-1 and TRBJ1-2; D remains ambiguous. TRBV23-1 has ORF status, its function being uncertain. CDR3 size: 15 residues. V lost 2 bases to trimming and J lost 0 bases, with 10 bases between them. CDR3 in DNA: TGCGCCAGCAGTCAAATCCGTAATTCTAACTATGGCTACACCTTC. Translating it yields CASSQIRNSNYGYTF.